These 16 T cell receptor beta chains came from one sample sequenced in a study of early T cells in non-severe SARS-CoV-2 infection. MiXCR, applied by TCRdb to the 5' RACE reads, yields one record per CDR3 protein. This sample has around 70,000 distinct CDR3 sequences; 10% to 15% occur once, and the top ten carry about 4%. What was sequenced was whole blood. The receptors derive from an adult who was a healthcare worker with PCR-confirmed SARS-CoV-2 infection or an uninfected control (not recorded which).

Concerning this clonotype itself: The CDR3 ends on some other residue instead of the conserved phenylalanine or tryptophan, so this is likely a read error. The rearrangement links TRBV11-2 to TRBJ2-2, with 8 bases lining up with TRBD2. V lost 0 bases to trimming and J lost 4 bases; unmatched junction nucleotides: 7. Germline V CDR1 and CDR2: SGHAT, FQNNGV. The CDR3 has 17 amino acids. This chain's CDR3 is CASSLDVPAGVTGELFL. DNA for the CDR3: TGTGCCAGCAGCTTAGATGTGCCAGCGGGAGTCACCGGGGAGCTGTTTCTT.

This clonotype was found a few times. This chain uses TRBV10-1 with TRBJ2-7; 11 bases align to TRBD2. Trimming cost V 9 bases and J 2 bases; bases outside gene matches: 0. CDR1 and CDR2 (germline): WNHNN, SYGVQD (reference sequence). CDR3 length: 12 residues. CDR3 amino acids: CARLAGAYEQYF. The CDR3 DNA sequence: TGCGCCAGACTAGCGGGAGCCTACGAGCAGTACTTC.

This clonotype was counted ten times or more. The chain couples TRBV4-1 to TRBJ2-1; D uncertain. The ends were cut back, 0 bases at V and 1 base at J, with 13 bases in the middle. In germline, CDR1 is MGHRA, CDR2 YSYEKL. This CDR3 has 17 amino acids. The CDR3 loop is CASSQEDLVGSYNEQFF. The CDR3 DNA reads as TGCGCCAGCAGCCAAGAGGACCTAGTCGGATCCTACAATGAGCAGTTCTTC.

The chain recombines TRBV28 with TRBJ2-7; TRBD1 aligns across 9 bases. V trimming: 6 bases; J trimming: 5 bases; junction bases outside the gene matches: 8. Looked up from germline, CDR1 is MDHEN and CDR2 is SYDVKM. The CDR3 has 14 amino acids. In DNA form, the CDR3 reads TGTGCCAGCAGGAACAGGGGGCTCAGCGACGAGCAGTACTTC. It translates to CASRNRGLSDEQYF.

This clonotype was seen at least ten times. This sequence joins TRBV28 and TRBJ2-1; 7 positions agree with TRBD2. This CDR3 is built from 14 residues. Looked up from germline, CDR1 is MDHEN and CDR2 is SYDVKM. V was clipped by 3 bases and J by 6 bases; unmatched bases: 5. The CDR3 loop is CASSFVAGTNEQFF. DNA of the CDR3: TGTGCCAGCAGTTTTGTAGCGGGTACCAATGAGCAGTTCTTC.

This clonotype occurred many times. The chain combines TRBV3-1 with TRBJ2-7, with 13 bases aligning to TRBD2. This CDR3 comprises 16 residues. Per germline, CDR1 LGHDT and CDR2 YNNKEL (reference sequence). With V trimmed by 1 base and J by 3 bases, 3 bases remained unmatched. The CDR3 sequence is CASSQAGLAGDYEQYF. The CDR3 nucleotides read TGTGCCAGCAGCCAAGCTGGACTAGCGGGGGACTACGAGCAGTACTTC.

This clonotype has a count of ten or more. This chain uses TRBV21-1 with TRBJ2-5. TRBV21-1 is a pseudogene locus. This CDR3 is 13 amino acids long. The CDR3 loop reads CASSIRWQETQYF. The CDR3 bases are TGTGCCAGCAGCATCCGGTGGCAAGAGACCCAGTACTTC.

This clonotype was picked up many times. This sequence joins TRBV6-1 and TRBJ2-3; 8 bases are shared with TRBD1. This CDR3 is built from 16 residues. Germline CDR1 reads MNHNS; CDR2 reads SASEGT. V lost 6 bases and J lost 0; bases outside the gene matches: 8. The CDR3 nucleotides are TGTGCCAGCAGCCGTCGACAGGGGACTAGCACAGATACGCAGTATTTT. Translated: CASSRRQGTSTDTQYF.

This clonotype was picked up many times. The chain recombines TRBV7-2 with TRBJ2-7; 7 nucleotides agree with TRBD1. CDR3 length: 14 amino acids. The ends lost 5 bases at V and 6 bases at J; junction bases unmatched: 10. From germline, CDR1 is SGHTA and CDR2 FQGNSA. The CDR3 nucleotides are TGTGCCAGCAGCCCGGCCGGACAGGCCCGCGAGCAGTACTTC. Translation gives CASSPAGQAREQYF.

This clonotype was detected only a few times. The rearrangement links TRBV15 to TRBJ1-4; no clear D gene. CDR1 is LNHNV and CDR2 is YYDKDF in the germline V gene (reference sequence). This CDR3 contains 17 residues. Trimming took 0 bases from V and 0 from J, leaving 11 bases between them. CDR3: CATSRDVDGATNEKLFF. The CDR3 nucleotides are TGTGCCACCAGCAGAGATGTCGACGGAGCAACTAATGAAAAACTGTTTTTT.

This clonotype was detected ten times or more. The rearrangement uses TRBV2 and TRBJ2-3; D is unresolved. This CDR3 is built from 14 residues. Germline-derived CDR1 and CDR2 are SNHLY and FYNNEI. Trimming pared 8 bases from V and 3 bases from J, leaving 15 bases between. CDR3 sequence reads: CASLRLSGTDTQYF. The CDR3 DNA sequence: TGTGCCAGCCTTAGACTGAGTGGAACAGATACGCAGTATTTT.

This clonotype showed up many times. This rearrangement joins TRBV7-9 to TRBJ2-7, with D perhaps matching TRBD1 (6 bases). The CDR3 covers 15 residues. Trimming took off 5 bases at V and 0 bases at J, with 14 bases between the two ends. The germline gives CDR1 SEHNR, CDR2 FQNEAQ (reference sequence). The CDR3 protein is CASSLRGTNSYEQYF. The CDR3 coding sequence is TGTGCCAGCAGCCTGAGGGGGACCAACTCCTACGAGCAGTACTTC.

The chain carries TRBV5-1 and TRBJ1-1; D remains unclear. V was trimmed by 1 base and J by 1 base, leaving 8 bases between them. Germline-derived CDR1 and CDR2 are SGHRS and YFSETQ. This CDR3 has 14 amino acids. The CDR3 region has the DNA TGCGCCAGCAGCTTGTGGGCGGCGAACACTGAAGCTTTCTTT. It translates to CASSLWAANTEAFF. Together with reference TRBV5-1 and TRBJ1-1, the CDR3 gives the full variable domain: KAGVTQTPRYLIKTRGQQVTLSCSPISGHRSVSWYQQTPGQGLQFLFEYFSETQRNKGNFPGRFSGRQFSNSRSEMNVSTLELGDSALYLCASSLWAANTEAFFGQGTRLTVV.

V and J are TRBV9 and TRBJ2-5; D is unclear. The CDR3 sequence is 13 residues long. The germline V gene encodes CDR1 SGDLS and CDR2 YYNGEE. V lost 4 bases to trimming and J lost 3 bases, with 10 bases between them. The CDR3 spells CASSITPKETQYF. The CDR3 DNA reads TGTGCCAGCAGCATTACACCTAAAGAGACCCAGTACTTC.

This clonotype appeared many times. The CDR3 loop is CSAPRGGTEAFF. For the CDR3, the DNA is TGCAGTGCCCCCCGAGGGGGTACTGAAGCTTTCTTT. The V and J genes are TRBV20-1 and TRBJ1-1, with D possibly TRBD1 on 6 matching bases. Germline CDR1 reads DFQATT; CDR2 reads SNEGSKA (reference sequence). The CDR3 runs to 12 residues. V gave up 6 bases and J gave up 5 bases, with 13 bases separating them.

This clonotype was detected many times. V gene TRBV3-1 combines with J gene TRBJ2-7, with a tentative D call TRBD1 (5 bases). The germline CDR1 and CDR2 sequences are LGHDT and YNNKEL (reference sequence). V shed 4 bases and J shed 2 bases, with 6 bases lying between them. This CDR3 comprises 12 residues. The CDR3 loop is CASSRGTYEQYF. CDR3 sequence (DNA): TGTGCCAGCAGCCGGGGCACCTACGAGCAGTACTTC.